The 11 T cell receptor beta chains listed next were all sequenced from one sample in a study of T cells in pancreatic ductal adenocarcinoma. The protocol was immunoSEQ multiplex PCR, while the TCRdb copy is restricted to in-frame clones and leaves out a portion. Of roughly 100,000 clones in the sample, around 96% are singletons; the top ten hold 3.1%. Surgery without prior neoadjuvant therapy was the treatment of the selected pancreatic ductal adenocarcinoma patients. What was sequenced was PBMCs. The receptors originated from a human donor with pancreatic ductal adenocarcinoma.

This clone occurred a few times. The DNA for the CDR3 is TGTGCCAGCACCTTGACAGGGAACAGACTTTACGAGCAGTACTTC. Amino acids: CASTLTGNRLYEQYF. The chain employs TRBV6-1 and TRBJ2-7; 7 positions agree with TRBD1. J lost 4 bases, V lost 7 bases, and 13 bases had no gene match. The CDR3 has 15 residues. The germline CDR1 and CDR2 sequences are MNHNS and SASEGT.

This clone is medium-sized by share. The chain employs TRBV4-1 and TRBJ2-7, with D maybe TRBD1 (6 bases). CDR3 length equals 18 residues. Deletions cut 0 bases from V and 0 bases from J, with 18 bases between. Per germline, CDR1 MGHRA and CDR2 YSYEKL. The CDR3 sequence is CASSQEAHRVLGSYEQYF. CDR3 nucleotide sequence: TGCGCCAGCAGCCAAGAGGCACACAGGGTTCTGGGCTCCTACGAGCAGTACTTC.

The rearrangement links TRBV4-2 to TRBJ1-3; TRBD1 is a possible D gene (5 bases). V gave up 0 bases and J gave up 0 bases, with 6 bases separating them. The CDR3 has 15 amino acids. Germline loops: CDR1 LGHNA, CDR2 YNFKEQ. The CDR3 loop is CASSQDQGSGNTIYF. The CDR3 bases are TGTGCCAGCAGCCAAGATCAGGGCTCTGGAAACACCATATATTTT.

V is TRBV5-6 and J is TRBJ1-2; a weak D match, TRBD1 (6 bases). The CDR3 sequence is 13 residues long. V was cut by 2 bases and J by 5 bases, with 10 bases left in between. Germline lookup yields CDR1 SGHDT and CDR2 YYEEEE. CDR3 bases: TGTGCCAGCAGCTTCAGGGGCCGGTATGGCTACACCTTC. Amino acids: CASSFRGRYGYTF.

The chain carries TRBV30 and TRBJ1-1; possible D gene TRBD1, 6 bases. CDR1 GTSNPN and CDR2 SVGIG come from the germline V gene (reference sequence). The CDR3 contains 14 residues. V was pared by 3 bases and J by 0 bases, with 11 bases between. The CDR3 region is CAWSKTGLNTEAFF. Written as DNA, the CDR3 is TGTGCCTGGAGCAAGACAGGATTGAACACTGAAGCTTTCTTT.

This clone has only one observation. This sequence joins TRBV6-6 and TRBJ2-1; 9 nucleotides agree with TRBD2. The CDR3 contains 13 residues. CDR1 is MNHNY, CDR2 SVGAGI, per germline (reference sequence). The junction had 6 bases not matched to a gene; V was cut back by 6 bases and J by 9 bases. The CDR3 DNA follows: TGTGCCAGCAGCCCCGCGGGGGGGAGTGAGCAGTTCTTC. It specifies CASSPAGGSEQFF.

This rearrangement joins TRBV4-3 to TRBJ2-5; the match to TRBD2 covers 12 bases. The CDR3 has 16 amino acids. V was clipped by 2 bases and J by 4 bases; unmatched bases: 5. Germline lookup yields CDR1 LGHNA and CDR2 YSLEER. CDR3 DNA: TGCGCCAGCAGCCAAAATCTAGCGGGAGGGAGAGAGACCCAGTACTTC. Translating gives CASSQNLAGGRETQYF.

The chain carries TRBV9 and TRBJ2-1; TRBD1 might be the D (6 bases). The CDR3 contains 16 residues. Germline lookup yields CDR1 SGDLS and CDR2 YYNGEE. Trimming pared 4 bases from V and 0 bases from J, leaving 14 bases between. The CDR3 nucleotides read TGTGCCAGCAGCCCCCTACCACAGGGCTCCTACAATGAGCAGTTCTTC. It is translated as CASSPLPQGSYNEQFF.

The chain joins TRBV7-3 to TRBJ2-6; D perhaps matches TRBD2 (5 bases). V was trimmed by 7 bases and J by 8 bases, leaving 12 bases between them. The CDR3 loop spans 13 amino acids. Germline V lookup: CDR1 SGHTA, CDR2 FQGTGA. CDR3 nucleotide sequence: TGTGCCAGCACCGTAGAGGGTTCCAACGTCCTGACTTTC. Its protein is CASTVEGSNVLTF.

The chain links TRBV15 to TRBJ2-1, with D perhaps TRBD1 (6 bases). V was cut by 4 bases and J by 4 bases, with 14 bases left in between. Germline CDR1 is LNHNV and CDR2 is YYDKDF (reference sequence). CDR3 length: 15 amino acids. CDR3 region: CATSTDRGGYNEQFF. In DNA, the CDR3 is TGTGCCACCAGCACGGACAGAGGGGGTTACAATGAGCAGTTCTTC.

The chain has TRBV9 and TRBJ2-2; D unclear. The V end was cut by 3 bases, the J end by 1 base, with 4 bases between. Germline V gene data show CDR1 as SGDLS and CDR2 as YYNGEE. The CDR3 totals 13 residues. The CDR3 DNA follows: TGTGCCAGCAGCGCCCTGAACACCGGGGAGCTGTTTTTT. This encodes CASSALNTGELFF. Supplemented by reference TRBV9 and TRBJ2-2, the full variable domain reads DSGVTQTPKHLITATGQRVTLRCSPRSGDLSVYWYQQSLDQGLQFLIQYYNGEERAKGNILERFSAQQFPDLHSELNLSSLELGDSALYFCASSALNTGELFFGEGSRLTVL.